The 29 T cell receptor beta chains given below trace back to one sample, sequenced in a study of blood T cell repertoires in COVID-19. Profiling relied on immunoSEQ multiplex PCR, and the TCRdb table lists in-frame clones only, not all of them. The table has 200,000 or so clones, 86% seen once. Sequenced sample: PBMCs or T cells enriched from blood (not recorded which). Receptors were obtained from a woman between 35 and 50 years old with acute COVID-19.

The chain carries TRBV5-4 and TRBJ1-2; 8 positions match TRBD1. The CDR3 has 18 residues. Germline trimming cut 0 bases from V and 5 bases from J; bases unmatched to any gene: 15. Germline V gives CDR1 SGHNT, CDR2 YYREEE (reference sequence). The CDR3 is CASSLARQGARTGYGYTF. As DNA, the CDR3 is TGTGCCAGCAGCTTGGCTCGCCAGGGGGCGCGAACCGGGTATGGCTACACCTTC.

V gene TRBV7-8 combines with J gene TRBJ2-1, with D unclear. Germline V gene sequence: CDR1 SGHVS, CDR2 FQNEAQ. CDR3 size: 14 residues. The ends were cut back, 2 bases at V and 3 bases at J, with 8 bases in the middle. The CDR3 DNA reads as TGTGCCAGCAGCTTAACCCTCTACTACAATGAGCAGTTCTTC. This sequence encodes CASSLTLYYNEQFF.

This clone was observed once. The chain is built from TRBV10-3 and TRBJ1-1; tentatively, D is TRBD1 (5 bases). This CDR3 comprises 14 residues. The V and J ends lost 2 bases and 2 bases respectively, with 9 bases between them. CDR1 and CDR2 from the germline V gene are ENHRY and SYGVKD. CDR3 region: CAISEPGRNTEAFF. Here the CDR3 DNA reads TGTGCCATCAGTGAGCCAGGGCGAAACACTGAAGCTTTCTTT.

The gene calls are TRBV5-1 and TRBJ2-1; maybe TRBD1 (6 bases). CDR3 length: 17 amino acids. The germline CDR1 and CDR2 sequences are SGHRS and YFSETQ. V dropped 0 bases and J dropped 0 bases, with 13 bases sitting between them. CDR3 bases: TGCGCCAGCAGCTTGGGACCTAGGGGGAGCTCCTACAATGAGCAGTTCTTC. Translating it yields CASSLGPRGSSYNEQFF. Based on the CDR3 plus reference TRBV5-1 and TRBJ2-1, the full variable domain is KAGVTQTPRYLIKTRGQQVTLSCSPISGHRSVSWYQQTPGQGLQFLFEYFSETQRNKGNFPGRFSGRQFSNSRSEMNVSTLELGDSALYLCASSLGPRGSSYNEQFFGPGTRLTVL.

The CDR3 nucleotides are TGTGCCAGCACCTACGACAGGGGGGGCACTGAAGCTTTCTTT. It codes for CASTYDRGGTEAFF. The V call is TRBV6-5, the J call TRBJ1-1; 9 bases are a match to TRBD1. This CDR3 region has 14 residues. Trimming at V came to 7 bases and at J to 4 bases, leaving 7 bases not matched to a gene. Germline values: CDR1 MNHEY, CDR2 SVGAGI.

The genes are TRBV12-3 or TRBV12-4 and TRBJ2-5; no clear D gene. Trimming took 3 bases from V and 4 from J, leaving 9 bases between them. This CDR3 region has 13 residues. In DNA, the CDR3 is TGTGCCAGCAGTTTCGGTCAGGCAGAGACCCAGTACTTC. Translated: CASSFGQAETQYF.

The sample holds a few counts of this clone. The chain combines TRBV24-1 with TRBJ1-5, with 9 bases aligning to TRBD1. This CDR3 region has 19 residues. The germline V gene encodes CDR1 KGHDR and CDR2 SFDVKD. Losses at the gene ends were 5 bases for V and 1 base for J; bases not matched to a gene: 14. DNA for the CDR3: TGTGCCACCAGTGGGGACAAGGGGACAGGGAGTTTGAGCAATCAGCCCCAGCATTTT. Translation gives CATSGDKGTGSLSNQPQHF.

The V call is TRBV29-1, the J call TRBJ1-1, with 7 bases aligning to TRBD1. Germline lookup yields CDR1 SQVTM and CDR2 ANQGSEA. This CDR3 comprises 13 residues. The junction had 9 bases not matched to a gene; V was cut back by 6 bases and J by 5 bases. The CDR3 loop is CSVTTGDGTEAFF. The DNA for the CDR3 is TGCAGCGTCACCACAGGGGACGGGACTGAAGCTTTCTTT.

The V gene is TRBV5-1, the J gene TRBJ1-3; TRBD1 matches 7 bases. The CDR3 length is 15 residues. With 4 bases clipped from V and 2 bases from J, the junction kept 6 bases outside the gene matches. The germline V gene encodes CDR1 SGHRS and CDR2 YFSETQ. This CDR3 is CASSRIGTAGNTIYF. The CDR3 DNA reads TGCGCCAGCAGCCGTATAGGGACAGCTGGAAACACCATATATTTT.

The CDR3 loop is CASTHHGPTEAFF. DNA for the CDR3: TGTGCCAGCACTCACCATGGGCCCACTGAAGCTTTCTTT. The chain is built from TRBV12-3 or TRBV12-4 and TRBJ1-1; no firm D call. The V end was cut by 7 bases, the J end by 4 bases, with 13 bases between. This CDR3 is built from 13 residues.

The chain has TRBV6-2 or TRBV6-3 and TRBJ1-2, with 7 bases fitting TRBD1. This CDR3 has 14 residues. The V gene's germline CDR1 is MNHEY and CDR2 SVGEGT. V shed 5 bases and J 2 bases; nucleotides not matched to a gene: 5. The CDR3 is CASSVPGQNYGYTF. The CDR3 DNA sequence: TGTGCCAGCAGTGTACCGGGACAGAACTATGGCTACACCTTC.

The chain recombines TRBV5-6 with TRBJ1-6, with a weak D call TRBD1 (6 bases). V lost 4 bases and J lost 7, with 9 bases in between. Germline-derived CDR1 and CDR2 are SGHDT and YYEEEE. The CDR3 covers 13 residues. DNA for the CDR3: TGTGCCAGCAGCAGGACAGACAATTCACCCCTCCACTTT. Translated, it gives CASSRTDNSPLHF.

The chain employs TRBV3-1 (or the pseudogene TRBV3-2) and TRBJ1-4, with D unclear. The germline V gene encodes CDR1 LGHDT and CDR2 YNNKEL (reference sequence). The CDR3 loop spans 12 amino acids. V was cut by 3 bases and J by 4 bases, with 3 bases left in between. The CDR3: CASSHGNEKLFF. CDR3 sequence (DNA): TGTGCCAGCAGCCACGGTAATGAAAAACTGTTTTTT.

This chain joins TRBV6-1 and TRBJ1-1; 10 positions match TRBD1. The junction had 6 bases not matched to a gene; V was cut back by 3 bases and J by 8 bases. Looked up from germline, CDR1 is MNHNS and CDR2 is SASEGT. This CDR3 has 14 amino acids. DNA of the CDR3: TGTGCCAGCAGTGAGACAGGGGGCGCGTTGGAAGCTTTCTTT. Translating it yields CASSETGGALEAFF.

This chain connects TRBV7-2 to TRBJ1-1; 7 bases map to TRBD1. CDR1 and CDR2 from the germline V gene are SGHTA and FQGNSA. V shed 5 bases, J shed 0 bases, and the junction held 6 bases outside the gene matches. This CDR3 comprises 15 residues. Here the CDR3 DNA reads TGTGCCAGCAGCCCCACAGGGGCCTTGAACACTGAAGCTTTCTTT. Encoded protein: CASSPTGALNTEAFF.

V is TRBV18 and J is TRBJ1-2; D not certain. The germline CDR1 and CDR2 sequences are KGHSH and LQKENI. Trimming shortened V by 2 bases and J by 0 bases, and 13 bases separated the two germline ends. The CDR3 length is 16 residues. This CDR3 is CASSPSLEGANYGYTF. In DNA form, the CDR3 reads TGTGCCAGCTCACCAAGCCTAGAAGGAGCTAACTATGGCTACACCTTC. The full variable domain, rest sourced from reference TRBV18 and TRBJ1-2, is NAGVMQNPRHLVRRRGQEARLRCSPMKGHSHVYWYRQLPEEGLKFMVYLQKENIIDESGMPKERFSAEFPKEGPSILRIQQVVRGDSAAYFCASSPSLEGANYGYTFGSGTRLTVV.

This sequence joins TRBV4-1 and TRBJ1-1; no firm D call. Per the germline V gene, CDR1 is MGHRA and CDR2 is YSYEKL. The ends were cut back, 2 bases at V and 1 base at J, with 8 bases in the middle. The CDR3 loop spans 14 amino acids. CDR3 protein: CASSQLNGNTEAFF. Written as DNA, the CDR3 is TGCGCCAGCAGCCAATTAAACGGGAACACTGAAGCTTTCTTT.

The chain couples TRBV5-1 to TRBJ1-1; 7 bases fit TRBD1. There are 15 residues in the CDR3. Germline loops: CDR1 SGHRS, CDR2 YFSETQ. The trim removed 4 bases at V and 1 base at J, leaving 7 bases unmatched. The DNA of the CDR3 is TGCGCCAGCAGCGCTCCCGGGACAGCGAACACTGAAGCTTTCTTT. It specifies CASSAPGTANTEAFF.

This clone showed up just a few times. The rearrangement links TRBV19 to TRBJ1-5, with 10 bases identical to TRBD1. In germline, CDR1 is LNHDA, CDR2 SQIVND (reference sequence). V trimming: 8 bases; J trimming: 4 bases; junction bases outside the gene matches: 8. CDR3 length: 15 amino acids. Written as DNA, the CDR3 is TGTGCCAGTGAAAAGAGGGACAGGGGTAATCAGCCCCAGCATTTT. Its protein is CASEKRDRGNQPQHF.

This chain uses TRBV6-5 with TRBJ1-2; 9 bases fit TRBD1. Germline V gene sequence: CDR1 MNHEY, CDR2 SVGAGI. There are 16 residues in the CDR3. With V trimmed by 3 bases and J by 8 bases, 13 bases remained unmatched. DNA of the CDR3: TGTGCCAGCAGTTATCCCCGACAGGGGGGACCAAGGGGCTACACCTTC. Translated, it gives CASSYPRQGGPRGYTF.

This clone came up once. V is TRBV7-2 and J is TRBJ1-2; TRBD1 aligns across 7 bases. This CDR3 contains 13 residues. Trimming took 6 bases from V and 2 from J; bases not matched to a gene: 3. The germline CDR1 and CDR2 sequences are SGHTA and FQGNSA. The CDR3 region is CASSPQGNYGYTF. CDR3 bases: TGTGCCAGCAGTCCACAGGGGAACTATGGCTACACCTTC.

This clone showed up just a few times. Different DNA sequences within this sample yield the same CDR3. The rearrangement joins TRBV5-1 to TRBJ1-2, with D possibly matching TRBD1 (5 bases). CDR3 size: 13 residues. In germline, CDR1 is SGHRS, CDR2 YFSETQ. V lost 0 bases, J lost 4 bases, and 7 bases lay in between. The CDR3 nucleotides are TGCGCCAGCAGCTTGGACGGGGGCTATGGCTACACCTTC. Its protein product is CASSLDGGYGYTF.

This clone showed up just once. The CDR3 spells CASSPQLSSGGITGELFF. The DNA of the CDR3 is TGTGCCAGCTCACCACAGCTGTCCAGCGGGGGAATTACCGGGGAGCTGTTTTTT. This chain joins TRBV18 and TRBJ2-2; 8 bases agree with TRBD2. The CDR3 contains 18 residues. The germline gives CDR1 KGHSH, CDR2 LQKENI. Losses at the gene ends were 1 base for V and 5 bases for J; bases not matched to a gene: 12.

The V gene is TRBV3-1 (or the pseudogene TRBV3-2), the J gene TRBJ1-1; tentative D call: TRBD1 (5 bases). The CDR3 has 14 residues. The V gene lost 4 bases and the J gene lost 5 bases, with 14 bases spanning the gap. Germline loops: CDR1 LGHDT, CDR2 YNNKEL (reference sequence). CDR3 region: CASSPRGGTTEAFF. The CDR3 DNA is TGTGCCAGCAGCCCACGGGGGGGGACTACTGAAGCTTTCTTT.

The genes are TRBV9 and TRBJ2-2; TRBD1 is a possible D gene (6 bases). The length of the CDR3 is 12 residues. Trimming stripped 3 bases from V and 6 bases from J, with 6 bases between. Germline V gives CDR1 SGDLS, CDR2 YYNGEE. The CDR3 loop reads CASSEGAGELFF. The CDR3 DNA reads TGTGCCAGCAGCGAGGGGGCCGGGGAGCTGTTTTTT.

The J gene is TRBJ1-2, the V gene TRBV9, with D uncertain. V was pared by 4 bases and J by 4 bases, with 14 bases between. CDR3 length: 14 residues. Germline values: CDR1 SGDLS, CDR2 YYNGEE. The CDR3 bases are TGTGCCAGCAGCCCCACGTCCGAGGGCTATGGCTACACCTTC. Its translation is CASSPTSEGYGYTF.

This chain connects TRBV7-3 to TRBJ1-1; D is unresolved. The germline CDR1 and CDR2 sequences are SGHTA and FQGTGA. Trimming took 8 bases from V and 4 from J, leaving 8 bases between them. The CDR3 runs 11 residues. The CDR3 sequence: CASYAGTEAFF. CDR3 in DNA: TGTGCCAGCTACGCAGGCACTGAAGCTTTCTTT.

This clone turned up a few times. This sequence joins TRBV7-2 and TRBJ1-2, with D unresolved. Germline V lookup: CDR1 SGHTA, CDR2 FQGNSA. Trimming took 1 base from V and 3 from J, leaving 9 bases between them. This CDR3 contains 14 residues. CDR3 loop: CASSLGGGYYGYTF. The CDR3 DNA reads TGTGCCAGCAGCTTAGGTGGCGGCTACTATGGCTACACCTTC.

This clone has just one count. The CDR3 nucleotides are TGTGCCAGCTCACCATCAACCACTGGCTATGGCTACACCTTC. It codes for CASSPSTTGYGYTF. This chain links TRBV18 with TRBJ1-2; no definite D call. This CDR3 region has 14 residues. Looked up from germline, CDR1 is KGHSH and CDR2 is LQKENI. Trimming took 2 bases from V and 4 from J, leaving 11 bases between them.